The entry below gives a single T cell receptor (beta chain) sequence along with its context. In the original workflow: Quantification of nucleated cells was approximated via reference gene primer amplification. TCRdb's copy holds only in-frame clones and misses some; the assay was immunoSEQ multiplex PCR. That table furnishes V, J and clone size, whereas the DNA furnished D and trimming. Of roughly 200,000 clones in the sample, around 81% were seen once. These data originate in a study of blood T cell repertoires in COVID-19. Study at large: Samples came from the United States, Italy and Spain, spanning acute and convalescent COVID-19.

Specimen: peripheral blood. The TCR comes from a woman between 40 and 55 years old with COVID-19, enrolled during active disease.

The CDR3, as DNA: TGTGCCAGCAGCCAAGAGAGGGGGCGACACAATGAGCAGTTCTTC. Protein sequence: CASSQERGRHNEQFF. The V gene is TRBV3-1 (or the pseudogene TRBV3-2), the J gene TRBJ2-1; 7 bases fit TRBD1. The CDR3 sequence is 15 residues long. CDR1 is LGHDT, CDR2 YNNKEL, per germline (reference sequence). Losses at the gene ends were 0 bases for V and 5 bases for J; bases not matched to a gene: 4.